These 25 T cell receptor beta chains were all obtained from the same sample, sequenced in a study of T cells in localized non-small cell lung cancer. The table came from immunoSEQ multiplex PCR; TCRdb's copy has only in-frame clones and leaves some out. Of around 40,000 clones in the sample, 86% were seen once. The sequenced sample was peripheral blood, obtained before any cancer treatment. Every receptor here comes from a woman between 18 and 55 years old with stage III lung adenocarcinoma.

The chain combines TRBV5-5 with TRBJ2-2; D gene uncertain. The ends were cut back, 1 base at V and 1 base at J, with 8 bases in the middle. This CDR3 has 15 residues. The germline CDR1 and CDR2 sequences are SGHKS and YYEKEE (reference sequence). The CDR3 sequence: CASSLWSGNTGELFF. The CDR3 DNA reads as TGTGCCAGCAGCTTGTGGTCGGGGAACACCGGGGAGCTGTTTTTT.

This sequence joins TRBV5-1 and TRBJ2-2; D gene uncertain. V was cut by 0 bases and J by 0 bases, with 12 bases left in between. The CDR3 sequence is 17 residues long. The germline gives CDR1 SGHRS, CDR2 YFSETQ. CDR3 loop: CASSLESASANTGELFF. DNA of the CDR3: TGCGCCAGCAGCTTGGAATCAGCCTCTGCGAACACCGGGGAGCTGTTTTTT.

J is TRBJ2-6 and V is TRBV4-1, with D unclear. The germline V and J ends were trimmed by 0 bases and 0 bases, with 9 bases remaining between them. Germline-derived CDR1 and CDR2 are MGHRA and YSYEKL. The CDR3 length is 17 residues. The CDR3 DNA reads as TGCGCCAGCAGCCAAGATGGGCAACTCTCTGGGGCCAACGTCCTGACTTTC. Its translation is CASSQDGQLSGANVLTF.

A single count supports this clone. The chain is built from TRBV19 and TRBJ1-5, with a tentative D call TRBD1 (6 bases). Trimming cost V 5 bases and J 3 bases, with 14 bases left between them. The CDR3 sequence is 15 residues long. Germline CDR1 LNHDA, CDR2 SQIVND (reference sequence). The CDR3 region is CASSQAGETNQPQHF. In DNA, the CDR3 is TGTGCCAGTAGTCAGGCAGGGGAGACCAATCAGCCCCAGCATTTT.

CDR3 in amino acids: CASSQGTGANTEAFF. CDR3 nucleotides: TGCGCCAGCAGCCAAGGGACAGGGGCGAACACTGAAGCTTTCTTT. The gene calls are TRBV4-1 and TRBJ1-1; 9 bases fit TRBD1. The CDR3 covers 15 residues. Germline V CDR1 and CDR2: MGHRA, YSYEKL. Germline trimming cut 1 base from V and 1 base from J; bases unmatched to any gene: 1.

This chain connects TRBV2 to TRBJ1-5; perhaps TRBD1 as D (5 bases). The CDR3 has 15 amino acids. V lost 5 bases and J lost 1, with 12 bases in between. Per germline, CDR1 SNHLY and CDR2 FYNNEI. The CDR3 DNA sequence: TGTGCCAGCAGTTCAGGGATGGGGAGCAATCAGCCCCAGCATTTT. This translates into CASSSGMGSNQPQHF.

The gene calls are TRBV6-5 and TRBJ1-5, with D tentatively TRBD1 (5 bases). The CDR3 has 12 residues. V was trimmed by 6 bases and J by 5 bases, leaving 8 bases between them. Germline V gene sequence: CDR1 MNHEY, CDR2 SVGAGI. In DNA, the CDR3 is TGTGCCAGCAGGGGGCCCGATCAGCCCCAGCATTTT. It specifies CASRGPDQPQHF.

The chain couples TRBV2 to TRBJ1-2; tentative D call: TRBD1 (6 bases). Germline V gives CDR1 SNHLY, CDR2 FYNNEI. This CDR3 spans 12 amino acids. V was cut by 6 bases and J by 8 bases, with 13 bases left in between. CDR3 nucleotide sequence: TGTGCCAGCAGGATCGGGGGGGCCGGCTACACCTTC. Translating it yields CASRIGGAGYTF.

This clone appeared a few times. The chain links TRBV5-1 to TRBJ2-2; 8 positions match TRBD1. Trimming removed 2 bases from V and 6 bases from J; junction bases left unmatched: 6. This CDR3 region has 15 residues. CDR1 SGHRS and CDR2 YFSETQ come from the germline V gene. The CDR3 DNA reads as TGCGCCAGCAGCTTCGGACAGGGTAGGGCCGGGGAGCTGTTTTTT. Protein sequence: CASSFGQGRAGELFF.

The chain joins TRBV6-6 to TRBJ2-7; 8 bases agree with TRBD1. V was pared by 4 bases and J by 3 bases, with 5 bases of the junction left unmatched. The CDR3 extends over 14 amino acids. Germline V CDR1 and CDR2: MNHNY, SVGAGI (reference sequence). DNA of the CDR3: TGTGCCAGCAGTTTACTAGGGACAGGCTACGAGCAGTACTTC. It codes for CASSLLGTGYEQYF.

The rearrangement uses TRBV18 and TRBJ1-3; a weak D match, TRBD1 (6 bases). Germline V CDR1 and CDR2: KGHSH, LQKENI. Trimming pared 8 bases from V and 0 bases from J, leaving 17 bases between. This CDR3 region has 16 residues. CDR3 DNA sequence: TGTGCCAGCCCCCAAGGCTCAGGGGTCTCTGGAAACACCATATATTTT. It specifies CASPQGSGVSGNTIYF.

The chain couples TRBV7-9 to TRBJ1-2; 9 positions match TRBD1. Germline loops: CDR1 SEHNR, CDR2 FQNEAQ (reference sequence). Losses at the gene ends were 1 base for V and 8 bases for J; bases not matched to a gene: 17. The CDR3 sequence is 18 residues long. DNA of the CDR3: TGTGCCAGCAGCTTAGGAGGTCTCAGATCGGGACAGGGCTTGGGCTACACCTTC. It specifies CASSLGGLRSGQGLGYTF.

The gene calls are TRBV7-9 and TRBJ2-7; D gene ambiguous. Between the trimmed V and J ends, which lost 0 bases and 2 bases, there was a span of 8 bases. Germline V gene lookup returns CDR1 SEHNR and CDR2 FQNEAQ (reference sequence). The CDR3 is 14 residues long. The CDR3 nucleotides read TGTGCCAGCAGCTTAGCTCGGCGGACCTACGAGCAGTACTTC. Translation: CASSLARRTYEQYF.

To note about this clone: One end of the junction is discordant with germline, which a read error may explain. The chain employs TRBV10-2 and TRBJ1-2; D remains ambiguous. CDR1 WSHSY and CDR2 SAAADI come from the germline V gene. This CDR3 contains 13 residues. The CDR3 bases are TGCGCCAGCAGTGAGTTGTCTAACGATGGCTACACCTTC. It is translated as CASSELSNDGYTF.

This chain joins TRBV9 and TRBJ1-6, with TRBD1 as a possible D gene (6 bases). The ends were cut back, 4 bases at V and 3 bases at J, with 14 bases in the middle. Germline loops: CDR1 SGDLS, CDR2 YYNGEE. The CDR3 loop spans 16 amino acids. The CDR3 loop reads CASSKTPGDYNSPLHF. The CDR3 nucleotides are TGTGCCAGCAGCAAGACCCCAGGGGACTATAATTCACCCCTCCACTTT.

CDR3 nucleotides: TGTGCCAGCAGTGTCCGGCGGGGCTTCTCTGGGGCCAACGTCCTGACTTTC. Encoded protein: CASSVRRGFSGANVLTF. The rearrangement links TRBV6-1 to TRBJ2-6; D might be TRBD2 (6 bases). V was pared by 4 bases and J by 0 bases, with 13 bases between. CDR1 MNHNS and CDR2 SASEGT come from the germline V gene. CDR3 length equals 17 residues.

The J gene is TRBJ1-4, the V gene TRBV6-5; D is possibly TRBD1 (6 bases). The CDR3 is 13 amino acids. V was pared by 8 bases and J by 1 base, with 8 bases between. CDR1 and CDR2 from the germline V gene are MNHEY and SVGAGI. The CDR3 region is CASRGGTNEKLFF. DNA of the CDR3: TGTGCCAGCCGAGGGGGAACTAATGAAAAACTGTTTTTT.

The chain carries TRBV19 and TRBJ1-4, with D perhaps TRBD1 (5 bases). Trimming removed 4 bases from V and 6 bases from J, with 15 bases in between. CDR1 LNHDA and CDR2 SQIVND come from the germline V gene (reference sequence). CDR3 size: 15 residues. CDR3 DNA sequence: TGTGCCAGTAGTACGCAAGGACATGGTTATGAAAAACTGTTTTTT. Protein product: CASSTQGHGYEKLFF.

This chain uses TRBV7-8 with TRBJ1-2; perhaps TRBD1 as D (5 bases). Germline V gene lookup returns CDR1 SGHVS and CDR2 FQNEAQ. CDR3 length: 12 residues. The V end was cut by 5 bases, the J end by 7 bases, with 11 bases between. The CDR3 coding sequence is TGTGCCAGCAGCCGGCAGGGTGCTGGCTACACCTTC. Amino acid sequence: CASSRQGAGYTF.

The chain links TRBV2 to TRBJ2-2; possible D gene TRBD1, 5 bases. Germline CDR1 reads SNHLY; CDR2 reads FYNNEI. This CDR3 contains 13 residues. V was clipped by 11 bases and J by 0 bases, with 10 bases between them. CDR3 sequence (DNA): TGTGCCGGACGACAGACGAACACCGGGGAGCTGTTTTTT. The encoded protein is CAGRQTNTGELFF.

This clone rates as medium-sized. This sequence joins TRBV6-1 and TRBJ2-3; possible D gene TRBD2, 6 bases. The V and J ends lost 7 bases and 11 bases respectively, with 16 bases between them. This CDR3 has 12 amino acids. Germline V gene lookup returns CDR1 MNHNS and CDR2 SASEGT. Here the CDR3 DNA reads TGTGCCAGCACCGATGGGGGGATGGGGCAGTATTTT. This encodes CASTDGGMGQYF.

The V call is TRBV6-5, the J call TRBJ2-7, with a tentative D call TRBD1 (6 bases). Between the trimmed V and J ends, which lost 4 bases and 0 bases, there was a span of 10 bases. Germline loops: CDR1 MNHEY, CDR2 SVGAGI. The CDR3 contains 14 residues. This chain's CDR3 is CASSSDRNSYEQYF. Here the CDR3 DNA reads TGTGCCAGCAGTTCCGACAGGAACTCCTACGAGCAGTACTTC.

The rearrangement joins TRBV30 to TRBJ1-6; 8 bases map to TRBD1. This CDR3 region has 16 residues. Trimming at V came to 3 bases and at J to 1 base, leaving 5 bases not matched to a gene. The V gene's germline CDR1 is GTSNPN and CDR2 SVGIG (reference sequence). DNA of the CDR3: TGTGCCTGGAGGCAGGGGGCCTCATCCTATAATTCACCCCTCCACTTT. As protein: CAWRQGASSYNSPLHF.

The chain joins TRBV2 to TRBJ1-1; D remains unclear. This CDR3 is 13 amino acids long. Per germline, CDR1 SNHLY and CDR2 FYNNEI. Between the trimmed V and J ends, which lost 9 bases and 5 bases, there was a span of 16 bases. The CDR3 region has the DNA TGTGCCAGTAAGGAGACCGGAGGAACTGAAGCTTTCTTT. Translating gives CASKETGGTEAFF.

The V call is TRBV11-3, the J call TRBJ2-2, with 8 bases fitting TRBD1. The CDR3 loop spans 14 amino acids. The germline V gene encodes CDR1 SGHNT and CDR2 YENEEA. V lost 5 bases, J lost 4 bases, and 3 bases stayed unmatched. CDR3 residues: CASSGQGGTGELFF. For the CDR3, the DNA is TGTGCCAGCAGCGGACAGGGTGGCACCGGGGAGCTGTTTTTT.